This TCR beta chain appears in the sequencing data of a study of shared clonotypes between healthy human individuals. About the study: Researchers assigned three CD4 naive, three CD4 memory, two CD8 naive and one CD8 memory plate to each donor.

Naive CD8 isolation took CD45RO-negative cells positively selected for CCR7 and excluded terminally differentiated effector memory CD45RA+ cells. All donors were Caucasian adults living in Nashville, Tennessee. Broader study findings: Even with large depth, rarefaction showed that sorted-subset sequencing was incomplete.

Sorted-subset replicate PCR reactions were performed with approximately 200 ng DNA, corresponding to roughly 30,000 T cell genomes. Data came from immunoSEQ multiplex PCR; TCRdb stores just in-frame clones and leaves some out. Of around 1,900,000 clones in the sample, about 94% are singletons; the top ten hold less than 2%. A note on this clone: Antigen specificity is unknown.

This CDR3 has 15 amino acids. Per the germline V gene, CDR1 is SGHTA and CDR2 is FQGTGA. The junction had 11 bases not matched to a gene; V was cut back by 6 bases and J by 7 bases. The source of this sequence is a man younger than 35 in good health. Some clones in this sample may be carry-over from other donors' samples. The chain recombines TRBV7-3 with TRBJ2-1, with 8 bases identical to TRBD2. The sample consisted of naive CD8+ T cells from PBMCs. CDR3 DNA sequence: TGTGCCAGCAGTCCCGGACTAGCCCCGCGGAATGAGCAGTTCTTC. Residues: CASSPGLAPRNEQFF.